This T cell receptor beta chain is from a study of CD8 T cells in ankylosing spondylitis listed by TCRdb under 2017. Some background on the complete study: The study profiled T cell receptor beta repertoires in healthy donors and ankylosing spondylitis patients to find disease-linked TCR variants. The full study cohort was made up of approximately 24 ankylosing spondylitis patients and 108 healthy donors. Peripheral blood was sampled, and synovial fluid was additionally collected from ankylosing spondylitis patients. Findings and caveats that apply to the study as a whole: The disease-linked clones had a CD8+ phenotype and were found at relatively low frequencies in peripheral blood. Blood from ankylosing spondylitis patients appeared to be characterized by a TCR beta motif made up of under ten highly homologous amino acid variants. Some motif variants had previously been reported in the synovial fluid and blood of reactive arthritis patients, which suggests shared mechanisms of disease initiation. The disease-linked clones were reported as significantly enriched in matched synovial fluid samples from ankylosing spondylitis patients.

The germline V gene (reference sequence) gives CDR1 as MNHEY and CDR2 as SMNVEV. V is reduced by 5 bases and J by 4 bases, leaving a spacing of 9 bases between them. The CDR3 measures 13 amino acids from cysteine to phenylalanine. Here the CDR3 DNA is all that survives: 39 bases in frame from base 1. The instrument was an Illumina HiSeq 2500. TCR beta libraries were prepared by quantitative 5'-RACE with molecular barcodes. Regarding the original processing steps: Disease-linked TCR variants were identified with a new computational method built on a probabilistic model of VDJ rearrangement. TCRdb ran its own pipeline on the public reads, namely fastp trimming at Q25 and MiXCR clone calling, and kept in-frame beta chains. Rows with one shared CDR3 protein collapse into an entry with the most common genes and DNA. Clone size and V and J calls follow TCRdb, not the original study. Recorded for this sample are fewer than 550,000 distinct CDR3 sequences; approximately 5% of them occurred a single time. The top ten constitute 3.5% of the sample.

This clonotype has at least ten counts. No cognate antigen has been identified for it. Base qualities were left out, and no much larger clone turns up one base away. This TCR came from a male donor with ankylosing spondylitis. In this chain, TRBV27 is recombined with TRBJ2-1; TRBD2 is a weak D gene call, 6 bases matching. Material for sequencing was blood, either unsorted or a sorted T cell fraction (not recorded which). Read as DNA, the sequence is TGTGCCAGCAGTACGACTAGTTACAATGAGCAGTTCTTC. The translation is CASSTTSYNEQFF.